The next 15 T cell receptor beta chains were all read from a single sample in a study of response to subunit inactivated influenza vaccine. TCRdb re-called the RT-PCR reads with MiXCR, one entry per CDR3 protein. This sample has hundreds of thousands of distinct CDR3 sequences, with 7.6% found just once. Sequenced material: PBMCs from blood, taken 23 to 25 months after vaccination. Receptors originate from a man aged 50 to 69 who received an inactivated influenza vaccine.

V usage is TRBV5-5 and J usage is TRBJ2-1; 8 nucleotides agree with TRBD1. V lost 2 bases to trimming and J lost 6 bases; unmatched junction nucleotides: 7. This CDR3 is 15 amino acids long. Germline CDR1 is SGHKS and CDR2 is YYEKEE (reference sequence). The CDR3 reads CASSFTSGTGNEQFF. The CDR3 bases are TGTGCCAGCAGCTTCACGTCCGGGACAGGCAATGAGCAGTTCTTC.

The gene calls are TRBV18 and TRBJ1-1; D is uncertain. There are 16 residues in the CDR3. Trimming stripped 3 bases from V and 0 bases from J, with 14 bases between. Germline CDR1 KGHSH, CDR2 LQKENI. The CDR3 DNA is TGTGCCAGCTCACCTACCGTGGTAGGGCTGAACACTGAAGCTTTCTTT. This sequence encodes CASSPTVVGLNTEAFF.

The V and J genes are TRBV5-6 and TRBJ2-3, with D unresolved. V was pared by 4 bases and J by 4 bases, with 16 bases between. The CDR3 contains 15 residues. Per the germline V gene, CDR1 is SGHDT and CDR2 is YYEEEE. DNA for the CDR3: TGTGCCAGCAGCCACCTTAATCGGTTATCAGATACGCAGTATTTT. This encodes CASSHLNRLSDTQYF.

The CDR3 sequence is CASRQRQGTGELFF. The DNA of the CDR3 is TGTGCCAGCAGACAACGACAGGGTACCGGGGAGCTGTTTTTT. This chain connects TRBV12-3 or TRBV12-4 to TRBJ2-2, with 7 bases lining up with TRBD1. The CDR3 consists of 14 residues. V lost 6 bases and J lost 5; bases outside the gene matches: 6.

This clonotype showed up just a few times. The V gene is TRBV7-2, the J gene TRBJ2-7; TRBD1 might be the D (6 bases). V lost 0 bases, J lost 3 bases, and 9 bases lay in between. The germline gives CDR1 SGHTA, CDR2 FQGNSA. The CDR3 runs 14 residues. The DNA for the CDR3 is TGTGCCAGCAGCTTAGCCGGACAGATCTACGAGCAGTACTTC. Its translation: CASSLAGQIYEQYF.

This clonotype showed up many times. The chain couples TRBV29-1 to TRBJ1-1; D is uncertain. Trimming took 2 bases from V and 6 from J, leaving 7 bases between them. Germline V gene data show CDR1 as SQVTM and CDR2 as ANQGSEA. The CDR3 runs 11 residues. CDR3 residues: CSVESLAEAFF. The CDR3 region has the DNA TGCAGCGTTGAATCCCTCGCTGAAGCTTTCTTT. Filled out from reference TRBV29-1 and TRBJ1-1, the complete variable domain reads SAVISQKPSRDICQRGTSLTIQCQVDSQVTMMFWYRQQPGQSLTLIATANQGSEATYESGFVIDKFPISRPNLTFSTLTVSNMSPEDSSIYLCSVESLAEAFFGQGTRLTVV.

The chain uses TRBV6-2 or TRBV6-3 and TRBJ1-1; D perhaps matches TRBD1 (5 bases). This CDR3 has 17 residues. V lost 7 bases and J 0 bases, leaving 21 bases between the germline ends. CDR1 is MNHEY and CDR2 is SVGEGT in the germline V gene. DNA for the CDR3: TGTGCCAGCACCCAATCCCCGACAGACCCTTTGAACACTGAAGCTTTCTTT. It encodes CASTQSPTDPLNTEAFF.

This clonotype was recorded many times. The chain recombines TRBV7-2 with TRBJ1-2, with no clear D. Germline V lookup: CDR1 SGHTA, CDR2 FQGNSA. CDR3 length: 15 amino acids. Trimming took off 5 bases at V and 2 bases at J, with 15 bases between the two ends. Here the CDR3 reads CASSEHGSLNYGYTF. DNA of the CDR3: TGTGCCAGCAGCGAACATGGATCCCTGAACTATGGCTACACCTTC.

This clonotype has just a few counts. This chain links TRBV5-5 with TRBJ1-3; D might be TRBD1 (5 bases). The CDR3 is 15 amino acids. Trimming took off 0 bases at V and 5 bases at J, with 12 bases between the two ends. The V gene's germline CDR1 is SGHKS and CDR2 YYEKEE (reference sequence). The CDR3 is CASSLGQGGRNTIYF. Written as DNA, the CDR3 is TGTGCCAGCAGCTTGGGGCAGGGTGGACGAAACACCATATATTTT.

This clonotype was observed at least ten times. The chain combines TRBV20-1 with TRBJ2-3; D gene ambiguous. CDR1 and CDR2 from the germline V gene are DFQATT and SNEGSKA (reference sequence). CDR3 size: 16 residues. V lost 3 bases to trimming and J lost 0 bases, with 16 bases between them. The DNA for the CDR3 is TGCAGTGCTAGCATTCTAAGGTTTGCTAGCACAGATACGCAGTATTTT. It encodes CSASILRFASTDTQYF.

This chain joins TRBV7-9 and TRBJ2-3; unclear D gene. CDR1 and CDR2 from the germline V gene are SEHNR and FQNEAQ (reference sequence). There are 13 residues in the CDR3. Deletions cut 8 bases from V and 0 bases from J, with 9 bases between. CDR3 nucleotides: TGTGCCAGCTGCCTGAGCAGCACAGATACGCAGTATTTT. It codes for CASCLSSTDTQYF.

The rearrangement links TRBV7-2 to TRBJ1-3; D may be TRBD1 (5 bases). CDR1 and CDR2 (germline): SGHTA, FQGNSA. V lost 4 bases to trimming and J lost 1 base, with 8 bases between them. CDR3 length: 14 amino acids. The CDR3 nucleotides are TGTGCCAGCAGCTCGACAGAGTCTGGAAACACCATATATTTT. Residues: CASSSTESGNTIYF.

This CDR3 is CASSPGTSVTSYNEQFF. CDR3 DNA sequence: TGTGCCAGCAGCCCAGGGACTAGCGTGACCTCCTACAATGAGCAGTTCTTC. This chain connects TRBV11-3 to TRBJ2-1; TRBD2 matches at 10 bases. CDR3 length: 17 amino acids. V trimming: 5 bases; J trimming: 0 bases; junction bases outside the gene matches: 7. Germline V lookup: CDR1 SGHNT, CDR2 YENEEA.

The J gene is TRBJ1-2, the V gene TRBV25-1; D uncertain. Germline-derived CDR1 and CDR2 are MGHDK and SYGVNS. Trimming took 4 bases from V and 0 from J, leaving 6 bases between them. CDR3 length: 13 residues. The CDR3 sequence: CASSAGSNYGYTF. CDR3 nucleotides: TGTGCCAGCAGTGCGGGGTCTAACTATGGCTACACCTTC.

This clonotype has more than one count but fewer than ten. This chain connects TRBV15 to TRBJ2-3, with 7 bases identical to TRBD2. Trimming took 4 bases from V and 5 from J; bases not matched to a gene: 12. This CDR3 region has 16 residues. Germline V gene data show CDR1 as LNHNV and CDR2 as YYDKDF (reference sequence). The CDR3 coding sequence is TGTGCCACCAGCACACGACTAGCTGGAGTCGGAGATACGCAGTATTTT. Its protein product is CATSTRLAGVGDTQYF.